The 8 T cell receptor beta chains below come from one sample, sequenced in a study of control samples from healthy donors and cancer patients (dated by TCRdb to about 2020). Libraries were constructed by the immunoSEQ multiplex PCR assay. TCRdb took this table from immuneACCESS and kept in-frame rearrangements with V and J called. Such tables lack part of the clones; where checked against another copy, unresolved V genes explain under half of the gap, and the rest is unexplained. This sample is represented by approximately 88,000 clones; roughly nine tenths of them were singletons. The top ten constitute 0.85% to 1% of the sample. Sequenced: blood. The receptors derive from a woman aged 25-40 years in good health.

This clone occurred a few times. V is TRBV29-1 and J is TRBJ1-2, with TRBD1 identical over 8 bases. J gave up 2 bases and V 6 bases, and 8 bases lay outside the gene matches. This CDR3 contains 14 residues. Germline V gene sequence: CDR1 SQVTM, CDR2 ANQGSEA. The CDR3 spells CSVENRGLNYGYTF. In nucleotides, the CDR3 is TGCAGCGTCGAAAACAGGGGGTTGAACTATGGCTACACCTTC.

This clone came up once. This chain links TRBV5-1 with TRBJ2-7; 10 bases are a match to TRBD1. The germline CDR1 and CDR2 sequences are SGHRS and YFSETQ. V was pared by 0 bases and J by 4 bases, with 4 bases of the junction left unmatched. The CDR3 has 15 residues. The CDR3 region is CASSLGDRGGYEQYF. The DNA for the CDR3 is TGCGCCAGCAGCTTGGGGGACAGGGGAGGATACGAGCAGTACTTC.

This chain uses TRBV5-1 with TRBJ2-1, with TRBD1 matching over 10 bases. In germline, CDR1 is SGHRS, CDR2 YFSETQ. After removal of 3 bases from V and 8 bases from J, the junction contained 5 bases not matched to a gene. CDR3 length equals 14 residues. CDR3 nucleotide sequence: TGCGCCAGCAGCTCCAGACAGGGGGCCGATGAGCAGTTCTTC. It yields the protein CASSSRQGADEQFF.

The rearrangement uses TRBV6-2 or TRBV6-3 and TRBJ2-5, with D possibly matching TRBD2 (6 bases). CDR3 size: 16 residues. The V gene's germline CDR1 is MNHEY and CDR2 SVGEGT. V was pared by 4 bases and J by 9 bases, with 24 bases between. The CDR3 nucleotides are TGTGCCAGCAGTTCAACCGGGACTCCCTGGAGCGAGGCCCAGTACTTC. It codes for CASSSTGTPWSEAQYF.

The rearrangement joins TRBV12-3 or TRBV12-4 to TRBJ2-3, with D possibly matching TRBD2 (6 bases). Trimming shortened V by 3 bases and J by 11 bases, and 9 bases separated the two germline ends. This CDR3 is 11 amino acids long. The CDR3 is CASSFTSKQYF. In DNA, the CDR3 is TGTGCCAGCAGTTTCACTAGCAAGCAGTATTTT.

This clone was seen a single time. The V gene is TRBV5-6, the J gene TRBJ2-1, with 10 bases fitting TRBD2. Germline assignment: CDR1 SGHDT and CDR2 YYEEEE. The CDR3 extends over 19 amino acids. V shed 4 bases, J shed 3 bases, and the junction held 16 bases outside the gene matches. CDR3 protein: CASSAVRSGRAGLYNEQFF. CDR3 sequence (DNA): TGTGCCAGCAGCGCCGTGCGCAGCGGGAGGGCCGGTCTCTACAATGAGCAGTTCTTC.

The J gene is TRBJ2-7, the V gene TRBV29-1; 8 bases match TRBD1. J gave up 3 bases and V 6 bases, and 10 bases lay outside the gene matches. Germline assignment: CDR1 SQVTM and CDR2 ANQGSEA. CDR3 length equals 14 residues. The CDR3 sequence is CSVARAGGRYEQYF. For the CDR3, the DNA is TGCAGCGTAGCCCGGGCAGGGGGCCGCTACGAGCAGTACTTC.

The V gene is TRBV2, the J gene TRBJ1-2, with no clear D. The CDR3 totals 14 residues. V lost 5 bases to trimming and J lost 3 bases, with 13 bases between them. The germline gives CDR1 SNHLY, CDR2 FYNNEI. CDR3 loop: CASSPSGGDYGYTF. The CDR3 nucleotides are TGTGCCAGCAGTCCCAGCGGTGGGGACTATGGCTACACCTTC.